Listed here are 2 T cell receptor beta chains from one sample, sequenced in a study of Graves' ophthalmopathy and Graves' hyperthyroidism. Beta-chain TCR CDR3 regions were amplified from RNA transcripts. A first-round RT-PCR used HTBI primers, followed by a second-round multiplex PCR. TCRdb fed the multiplex PCR reads into MiXCR, producing one record per CDR3 protein. This sample yields about 700,000 distinct CDR3 sequences, of which more than 40% are seen a single time; over 2.5% belongs to the top ten. Sequencing was performed on peripheral blood. Receptors were obtained from an adult man with Graves' ophthalmopathy.

This chain links TRBV12-3 or TRBV12-4 with TRBJ1-6, with no clear D. The CDR3 runs to 13 residues. Trimming stripped 3 bases from V and 4 bases from J, with 4 bases between. The CDR3 loop reads CASSFRYNSPLHF. The CDR3 DNA reads as TGTGCCAGCAGTTTTCGGTATAATTCACCCCTCCACTTT.

As for this clonotype: Relative to the germline gene, one junction end is altered; a read error may explain this. The rearrangement uses TRBV10-3 and TRBJ1-3, with 8 bases aligning to TRBD1. This CDR3 region has 16 residues. CDR1 ENHRY and CDR2 SYGVKD come from the germline V gene. CDR3 loop: CVISEGQGAYRNTIYF. The CDR3 region has the DNA TGTGTCATCAGTGAAGGGCAGGGGGCGTATAGAAACACCATATATTTT.